This entry lists 30 T cell receptor beta chains sequenced from one sample in a study of T cells after yellow fever vaccination. Each CDR3 protein is one row after TCRdb ran MiXCR on the 5' RACE reads. The table includes roughly 190,000 distinct CDR3 sequences, approximately 11% detected once. This specimen consisted of CD8+ T cells sorted from PBMCs, obtained 15 days after the yellow fever booster vaccination. Every receptor here comes from a man in his late teens or twenties who received the YFV17D yellow fever vaccine.

This clonotype occurred many times. The CDR3 protein is CASQVGPTDTQYF. CDR3 sequence (DNA): TGTGCCAGCCAAGTGGGTCCCACAGATACGCAGTATTTT. The rearrangement links TRBV7-9 to TRBJ2-3, with unresolved D. This CDR3 region has 13 residues. Germline CDR1 reads SEHNR; CDR2 reads FQNEAQ (reference sequence). Trimming shortened V by 8 bases and J by 2 bases, and 11 bases separated the two germline ends. Supplemented by reference TRBV7-9 and TRBJ2-3, the full variable domain reads DTGVSQNPRHKITKRGQNVTFRCDPISEHNRLYWYRQTLGQGPEFLTYFQNEAQLEKSRLLSDRFSAERPKGSFSTLEIQRTEQGDSAMYLCASQVGPTDTQYFGPGTRLTVL.

The chain couples TRBV11-2 to TRBJ2-1; TRBD1 is a possible D gene (8 bases). The ends were cut back, 4 bases at V and 8 bases at J, with 21 bases in the middle. Per germline, CDR1 SGHAT and CDR2 FQNNGV. The length of the CDR3 is 16 residues. The DNA for the CDR3 is TGTGCCAGCAGCTCGATTGACAGGGGTGCGGGGGATGAGCAGTTCTTC. This gives the protein CASSSIDRGAGDEQFF.

This clonotype was counted only a few times. The chain carries TRBV19 and TRBJ2-3; D unclear. Per the germline V gene, CDR1 is LNHDA and CDR2 is SQIVND (reference sequence). V dropped 7 bases and J dropped 2 bases, with 25 bases sitting between them. The CDR3 runs to 18 residues. The CDR3 nucleotides are TGTGCCAGTAACCACCCGGGCTGGGGTCCCCAGTCCACAGATACGCAGTATTTT. Protein sequence: CASNHPGWGPQSTDTQYF.

This clonotype was seen only a few times. The rearrangement joins TRBV11-2 to TRBJ2-7; D is unresolved. CDR1 is SGHAT and CDR2 is FQNNGV in the germline V gene. Trimming stripped 8 bases from V and 2 bases from J, with 10 bases between. This CDR3 is built from 12 residues. The CDR3 reads CASAGDTYEQYF. The DNA of the CDR3 is TGTGCCAGCGCTGGAGATACCTACGAGCAGTACTTC. Combining the CDR3 with reference TRBV11-2 and TRBJ2-7 gives the whole variable domain EAGVAQSPRYKIIEKRQSVAFWCNPISGHATLYWYQQILGQGPKLLIQFQNNGVVDDSQLPKDRFSAERLKGVDSTLKIQPAKLEDSAVYLCASAGDTYEQYFGPGTRLTVT.

The CDR3 reads CASSVAGGLGETQYF. CDR3 nucleotides: TGTGCCAGCAGCGTAGCGGGGGGGTTGGGCGAGACCCAGTACTTC. The gene calls are TRBV9 and TRBJ2-5, with 8 bases matching TRBD2. The CDR3 extends over 15 amino acids. Per the germline V gene, CDR1 is SGDLS and CDR2 is YYNGEE. The junction had 6 bases not matched to a gene; V was cut back by 0 bases and J by 5 bases.

The sample holds a few counts of this clonotype. The chain combines TRBV6-5 with TRBJ1-1, with a possible D match to TRBD1 (6 bases). The V and J ends lost 7 bases and 1 base respectively, with 10 bases between them. The length of the CDR3 is 13 residues. CDR1 MNHEY and CDR2 SVGAGI come from the germline V gene. CDR3 in DNA: TGTGCCAGCACCCTCAGGGGGAACACTGAAGCTTTCTTT. This sequence encodes CASTLRGNTEAFF.

J is TRBJ2-7 and V is TRBV7-8; 10 nucleotides agree with TRBD1. The V and J ends lost 5 bases and 2 bases, in that order; junction bases with no gene match: 6. CDR3 length: 15 residues. Germline CDR1 and CDR2: SGHVS and FQNEAQ. The CDR3, as DNA: TGTGCCAGCAGCGCATCCGGGACAGGGGCCTACGAGCAGTACTTC. Residues: CASSASGTGAYEQYF.

At least ten counts were recorded for this clonotype. This chain uses TRBV20-1 with TRBJ1-6, with a weak D call TRBD1 (6 bases). The germline CDR1 and CDR2 sequences are DFQATT and SNEGSKA (reference sequence). Trimming left V 7 bases short and J 5 bases short, with 12 bases between. The CDR3 has 13 amino acids. The CDR3 is CSGYRVHNSPLHF. The CDR3 region has the DNA TGCAGTGGATACAGGGTTCATAATTCACCCCTCCACTTT.

This clonotype has a handful of counts. The genes are TRBV5-4 and TRBJ2-5; 15 bases are a match to TRBD2. CDR1 and CDR2 (germline): SGHNT, YYREEE (reference sequence). V lost 3 bases, J lost 0 bases, and 9 bases stayed unmatched. The CDR3 spans 19 residues. The CDR3: CASSSPGLAGGWYQETQYF. In nucleotides, the CDR3 is TGTGCCAGCAGCTCGCCGGGACTAGCGGGGGGCTGGTACCAAGAGACCCAGTACTTC.

This clonotype appeared a few times. The chain carries TRBV7-3 and TRBJ2-3, with TRBD2 matching 7 bases. Germline V gene sequence: CDR1 SGHTA, CDR2 FQGTGA. The CDR3 is made up of 15 amino acids. The V and J ends lost 5 bases and 4 bases, in that order; junction bases with no gene match: 9. CDR3 DNA: TGTGCCAGCAGCCCAATGACTAGCTACTCAGATACGCAGTATTTT. It yields the protein CASSPMTSYSDTQYF.

The genes are TRBV7-9 and TRBJ2-2, with a tentative D call TRBD1 (5 bases). The CDR3 sequence is 15 residues long. V was cut by 5 bases and J by 5 bases, with 15 bases left in between. The germline CDR1 and CDR2 sequences are SEHNR and FQNEAQ (reference sequence). The CDR3: CASSPLTQGTGELFF. CDR3 DNA: TGTGCCAGCAGCCCGCTGACCCAGGGAACCGGGGAGCTGTTTTTT. Full variable domain (remainder filled in from reference TRBV7-9 and TRBJ2-2): DTGVSQNPRHKITKRGQNVTFRCDPISEHNRLYWYRQTLGQGPEFLTYFQNEAQLEKSRLLSDRFSAERPKGSFSTLEIQRTEQGDSAMYLCASSPLTQGTGELFFGEGSRLTVL.

The chain couples TRBV20-1 to TRBJ2-3, with D unclear. Trimming removed 2 bases at V and 1 base at J, with 10 bases between. CDR3 length: 14 residues. Germline CDR1 and CDR2: DFQATT and SNEGSKA (reference sequence). The CDR3 coding sequence is TGCAGTGCTAGAATTGGGTGGGGCACAGATACGCAGTATTTT. Translation: CSARIGWGTDTQYF.

The chain carries TRBV3-1 and TRBJ2-1; 9 nucleotides align to TRBD2. The CDR3 sequence is 16 residues long. The germline V gene has CDR1 LGHDT and CDR2 YNNKEL (reference sequence). J gave up 3 bases and V 2 bases, and 5 bases lay outside the gene matches. DNA of the CDR3: TGTGCCAGCAGCCAAATTTTGACTAGCGGCTACAATGAGCAGTTCTTC. The encoded protein is CASSQILTSGYNEQFF.

This clonotype has just a few counts. This chain joins TRBV7-9 and TRBJ1-1; D is ambiguous. The CDR3 totals 11 residues. CDR1 and CDR2 from the germline V gene are SEHNR and FQNEAQ (reference sequence). Trimming stripped 2 bases from V and 7 bases from J, with 5 bases between. CDR3 nucleotide sequence: TGTGCCAGCAGCTTAACCGGTGAAGCTTTCTTT. It specifies CASSLTGEAFF. Using reference TRBV7-9 and TRBJ1-1 for the parts outside the CDR3, the full variable domain is DTGVSQNPRHKITKRGQNVTFRCDPISEHNRLYWYRQTLGQGPEFLTYFQNEAQLEKSRLLSDRFSAERPKGSFSTLEIQRTEQGDSAMYLCASSLTGEAFFGQGTRLTVV.

This clonotype has a handful of counts. The V and J genes are TRBV6-1 and TRBJ1-6; 8 nucleotides agree with TRBD1. V lost 3 bases to trimming and J lost 6 bases; unmatched junction nucleotides: 4. Germline CDR1 MNHNS, CDR2 SASEGT. The CDR3 loop spans 15 amino acids. CDR3 residues: CASSDQGAGNSPLHF. CDR3 nucleotide sequence: TGTGCCAGCAGTGACCAGGGGGCAGGTAATTCACCCCTCCACTTT.

This clonotype was detected a few times. The junction does not match germline at one end; this may be a read error. The CDR3 spells CASSLRWEGGNELFF. The CDR3 nucleotides are TGTGCTAGCAGCTTACGCTGGGAAGGGGGAAATGAGCTGTTCTTC. V is TRBV7-7 and J is TRBJ2-1, with a possible D match to TRBD1 (6 bases). The CDR3 consists of 15 residues. Germline-derived CDR1 and CDR2 are SSHAT and FNYEAQ (reference sequence).

This clonotype was counted between two and nine times. The chain couples TRBV12-5 to TRBJ1-2, with 8 bases that match TRBD1. Germline loops: CDR1 LGHNT, CDR2 FRNRAP. V trimming: 4 bases; J trimming: 8 bases; junction bases outside the gene matches: 15. The CDR3 runs 16 residues. CDR3 protein: CASGWDPRRGREGYTF. The CDR3, as DNA: TGTGCTAGTGGTTGGGACCCCCGCAGGGGGCGAGAGGGCTACACCTTC.

This clonotype was recorded a few times. The chain recombines TRBV7-8 with TRBJ1-2; D remains ambiguous. Trimming removed 5 bases from V and 2 bases from J, with 18 bases in between. Germline-derived CDR1 and CDR2 are SGHVS and FQNEAQ. CDR3 size: 16 residues. CDR3 DNA sequence: TGTGCCAGCAGCCCAGCAGGCCAGCAATCAAACTATGGCTACACCTTC. Translation gives CASSPAGQQSNYGYTF.

This clonotype turned up a few times. The chain has TRBV10-3 and TRBJ1-4; D gene ambiguous. Germline loops: CDR1 ENHRY, CDR2 SYGVKD. Trimming removed 5 bases from V and 4 bases from J, with 8 bases in between. CDR3 length equals 13 residues. CDR3 residues: CAISLGVNEKLFF. Here the CDR3 DNA reads TGTGCCATCAGTCTCGGGGTTAATGAAAAACTGTTTTTT.

This clonotype was counted only a few times. The gene calls are TRBV6-5 and TRBJ1-2; D may be TRBD1 (5 bases). CDR3 length: 13 amino acids. Germline CDR1 is MNHEY and CDR2 is SVGAGI. Trimming cost V 6 bases and J 6 bases, with 14 bases left between them. The CDR3 sequence is CASSAWTFDGYTF. The CDR3 bases are TGTGCCAGCAGCGCCTGGACATTCGATGGCTACACCTTC.

The rearrangement uses TRBV7-9 and TRBJ2-5, with 11 bases identical to TRBD1. CDR3 size: 15 residues. Trimming at V came to 2 bases and at J to 3 bases, leaving 2 bases not matched to a gene. Germline V gene sequence: CDR1 SEHNR, CDR2 FQNEAQ (reference sequence). DNA for the CDR3: TGTGCCAGCAGCTTATGGACAGGGGGCGAAGAGACCCAGTACTTC. Its protein is CASSLWTGGEETQYF.

The chain links TRBV19 to TRBJ2-1; a possible D gene is TRBD1 (6 bases). Germline V gives CDR1 LNHDA, CDR2 SQIVND (reference sequence). V was shortened by 7 bases and J by 6 bases, with 19 bases between the two germline ends. The CDR3 has 15 residues. CDR3 DNA: TGTGCCAGTAACTTTTTCGGACAGAGTTTCAATGAGCAGTTCTTC. This codes for CASNFFGQSFNEQFF.

In this sample, this clonotype turned up many times. V gene TRBV5-5 combines with J gene TRBJ2-3; 8 bases agree with TRBD2. CDR3 length: 18 amino acids. V was pared by 1 base and J by 8 bases, with 18 bases of the junction left unmatched. Germline CDR1 reads SGHKS; CDR2 reads YYEKEE (reference sequence). The CDR3 DNA reads TGTGCCAGCAGCTTGCAGGCAACCCGACTAGCGTCCTCGGGTACGCAGTATTTT. Encoded protein: CASSLQATRLASSGTQYF.

This clonotype was seen a handful of times. The chain recombines TRBV9 with TRBJ2-3; the D gene could be TRBD1 or TRBD2 (6 bases each). V lost 0 bases, J lost 7 bases, and 21 bases lay in between. Germline CDR1 and CDR2: SGDLS and YYNGEE. This CDR3 contains 17 residues. This chain's CDR3 is CASSVGVGGGIMNTQYF. CDR3 sequence (DNA): TGTGCCAGCAGCGTAGGGGTCGGAGGGGGGATTATGAATACGCAGTATTTT. The full variable domain, with the rest looked up from reference TRBV9 and TRBJ2-3, is DSGVTQTPKHLITATGQRVTLRCSPRSGDLSVYWYQQSLDQGLQFLIQYYNGEERAKGNILERFSAQQFPDLHSELNLSSLELGDSALYFCASSVGVGGGIMNTQYFGPGTRLTVL.

V is TRBV9 and J is TRBJ2-1; D may be TRBD2 (6 bases). Per the germline V gene, CDR1 is SGDLS and CDR2 is YYNGEE. V was cut by 7 bases and J by 4 bases, with 15 bases left in between. The CDR3 consists of 14 residues. The CDR3 DNA is TGTGCCAGCGCTCCGGGACTGAATTACAATGAGCAGTTCTTC. Protein: CASAPGLNYNEQFF.

Turning to this clonotype: The junction departs from germline at one end; a sequencing error may be responsible. This chain connects TRBV7-3 to TRBJ2-7; perhaps TRBD1 as D (6 bases). Germline CDR1 SGHTA, CDR2 FQGTGA. CDR3 length: 14 residues. For the CDR3, the DNA is TGTTCCAGCAGCTTGGCCAGGGGCATCCACGAGCAGTACTTC. Protein sequence: CSSSLARGIHEQYF.

This clonotype was recorded once. The rearrangement uses TRBV11-2 and TRBJ2-2, with D possibly being TRBD1 (7 bases). V shed 4 bases and J shed 3 bases, with 15 bases lying between them. Germline values: CDR1 SGHAT, CDR2 FQNNGV. This CDR3 contains 16 residues. CDR3 residues: CASSWGDSGYTGELFF. The CDR3 coding sequence is TGTGCCAGCAGCTGGGGGGACAGCGGGTACACCGGGGAGCTGTTTTTT.

This clonotype appeared many times. The chain links TRBV7-9 to TRBJ1-1, with TRBD1 matching 7 bases. CDR1 and CDR2 (germline): SEHNR, FQNEAQ (reference sequence). CDR3 length: 13 residues. Trimming cost V 6 bases and J 4 bases; bases outside gene matches: 5. This chain's CDR3 is CASSSRGSTEAFF. CDR3 sequence (DNA): TGTGCCAGCAGTTCCAGGGGGAGCACTGAAGCTTTCTTT.

The DNA of the CDR3 is TGTGCCAGCAGAAGCGACGAGACCCAGTACTTC. The encoded protein is CASRSDETQYF. The rearrangement joins TRBV6-5 to TRBJ2-5; no clear D gene. The CDR3 consists of 11 residues. CDR1 and CDR2 (germline): MNHEY, SVGAGI. Trimming left V 6 bases short and J 5 bases short, with 7 bases between.

This clonotype has just a few counts. This chain uses TRBV4-1 with TRBJ1-3, with D maybe TRBD1 (5 bases). The CDR3 contains 16 residues. Germline V CDR1 and CDR2: MGHRA, YSYEKL. V was clipped by 1 base and J by 2 bases, with 12 bases between them. DNA for the CDR3: TGCGCCAGCAGCCAAGCCTCAGGGAGTCCTGGAAACACCATATATTTT. Its translation is CASSQASGSPGNTIYF.